The 24 T cell receptor beta chains below all came from one sample that was sequenced in a study of post-analysis software for immune sequencing data. General study results and limits: Roughly 5 TRBV segments (TRBV5-6, TRBV5-1 and TRBV20-1 among them) occurred more frequently in patients than in controls.

No cognate antigen is known for these TCRs. TCR beta libraries were prepared from cDNA with unique molecular identifiers. In TCRdb, the PCR reads were re-called with MiXCR into one record per CDR3 protein. The top ten clones hold about 5.6% of a sample with about 540,000 distinct CDR3 sequences, around 31% of them seen once. The sample consisted of blood. Every receptor here comes from a girl under 18 with multiple sclerosis.

This chain uses TRBV20-1 with TRBJ2-5, with TRBD2 matching 7 bases. The CDR3 runs 13 residues. V shed 5 bases, J shed 2 bases, and the junction held 5 bases outside the gene matches. In germline, CDR1 is DFQATT, CDR2 SNEGSKA (reference sequence). CDR3 in amino acids: CSALAGKQETQYF. The CDR3 bases are TGCAGTGCTTTAGCGGGTAAACAAGAGACCCAGTACTTC.

The rearrangement joins TRBV3-1 to TRBJ1-5; D call uncertain. Between the trimmed V and J ends, which lost 4 bases and 3 bases, there was a span of 7 bases. Looked up from germline, CDR1 is LGHDT and CDR2 is YNNKEL (reference sequence). This CDR3 region has 13 residues. The CDR3 DNA sequence: TGTGCCAGCAGCCTCCGGATCAATCAGCCCCAGCATTTT. It yields the protein CASSLRINQPQHF. Based on the CDR3 plus reference TRBV3-1 and TRBJ1-5, the full variable domain is DTAVSQTPKYLVTQMGNDKSIKCEQNLGHDTMYWYKQDSKKFLKIMFSYNNKELIINETVPNRFSPKSPDKAHLNLHINSLELGDSAVYFCASSLRINQPQHFGDGTRLSIL.

This clonotype was counted a few times. This chain uses TRBV6-5 with TRBJ1-6; 10 nucleotides match TRBD1. The CDR3 sequence is 15 residues long. The J segment lost 8 bases and the V segment lost 0 bases, leaving 1 base of the junction unmatched. Germline CDR1 MNHEY, CDR2 SVGAGI. DNA of the CDR3: TGTGCCAGCAGTTACTCCGGACAGGGGGATTCACCCCTCCACTTT. Translated: CASSYSGQGDSPLHF.

This clonotype has just a few counts. The genes are TRBV28 and TRBJ2-1; 7 nucleotides agree with TRBD1. Trimming took 7 bases from V and 8 from J; bases not matched to a gene: 20. CDR1 is MDHEN, CDR2 SYDVKM, per germline. The CDR3 spans 17 residues. CDR3 residues: CASTALLKRGLMDEQFF. The CDR3 nucleotides are TGTGCCAGCACCGCCCTCCTGAAGAGGGGGCTCATGGATGAGCAGTTCTTC.

The chain combines TRBV10-3 with TRBJ2-1; 9 bases match TRBD1. CDR1 ENHRY and CDR2 SYGVKD come from the germline V gene. The trim removed 5 bases at V and 2 bases at J, leaving 7 bases unmatched. There are 16 residues in the CDR3. The CDR3 nucleotides are TGTGCCATCAGTTTTGGTGGGACAGGGCCCTACAATGAGCAGTTCTTC. Protein product: CAISFGGTGPYNEQFF.

V usage is TRBV6-1 and J usage is TRBJ1-5, with no clear D. This CDR3 has 14 amino acids. V lost 2 bases to trimming and J lost 9 bases, with 14 bases between them. Germline loops: CDR1 MNHNS, CDR2 SASEGT. CDR3 region: CASSEIYGPWPQHF. The CDR3 DNA follows: TGTGCCAGCAGTGAAATATATGGCCCTTGGCCCCAGCATTTT.

This chain connects TRBV12-3 or TRBV12-4 to TRBJ1-2, with D hard to call. This CDR3 is built from 15 residues. The V end was cut by 5 bases, the J end by 8 bases, with 21 bases between. CDR3 DNA: TGTGCCAGCAGTCCTAGTAATGTTGGACGAGAGGGCTACACCTTC. Its translation: CASSPSNVGREGYTF.

This clonotype appeared a few times. The chain is built from TRBV5-5 and TRBJ1-2; 8 bases match TRBD1. The CDR3 extends over 14 amino acids. Germline V lookup: CDR1 SGHKS, CDR2 YYEKEE (reference sequence). J was trimmed by 9 bases and V by 2 bases; bases with no gene match: 9. CDR3 residues: CASSLIRTGLSYTF. The CDR3 DNA follows: TGTGCCAGCAGCTTAATACGGACAGGGCTGAGCTACACCTTC.

This clonotype was counted only a few times. V and J are TRBV6-4 and TRBJ1-6; the D gene is possibly TRBD1 (5 bases). The ends were cut back, 7 bases at V and 0 bases at J, with 16 bases in the middle. Per the germline V gene, CDR1 is MRHNA and CDR2 is SNTAGT. This CDR3 region has 17 residues. This chain's CDR3 is CASKRGSRSSYNSPLHF. The CDR3 coding sequence is TGTGCCAGCAAGAGGGGCAGCCGAAGCTCCTATAATTCACCCCTCCACTTT.

Only a few counts were recorded for this clonotype. The chain is built from TRBV7-6 and TRBJ2-7; D ambiguous. The germline CDR1 and CDR2 sequences are SGHVS and FNYEAQ. V lost 0 bases and J 2 bases, leaving 11 bases between the germline ends. The CDR3 consists of 15 residues. The DNA of the CDR3 is TGTGCCAGCAGCTTAGCGCCCGAGACAACCTACGAGCAGTACTTC. Protein: CASSLAPETTYEQYF. Complete variable domain (other parts from reference TRBV7-6 and TRBJ2-7): GAGVSQSPRYKVTKRGQDVALRCDPISGHVSLYWYRQALGQGPEFLTYFNYEAQQDKSGLPNDRFSAERPEGSISTLTIQRTEQRDSAMYRCASSLAPETTYEQYFGPGTRLTVT.

The V and J genes are TRBV6-5 and TRBJ1-2; D ambiguous. Trimming removed 6 bases at V and 5 bases at J, with 7 bases between. CDR1 and CDR2 from the germline V gene are MNHEY and SVGAGI. There are 11 residues in the CDR3. As DNA, the CDR3 is TGTGCCAGCAGCAAGGGATATGGCTACACCTTC. Protein sequence: CASSKGYGYTF.

The chain uses TRBV5-1 and TRBJ2-6; D is unresolved. CDR3 size: 16 residues. The germline gives CDR1 SGHRS, CDR2 YFSETQ. Trimming pared 2 bases from V and 0 bases from J, leaving 9 bases between. The CDR3, as DNA: TGCGCCAGCAGCTTAAGCTCGAGCTCTGGGGCCAACGTCCTGACTTTC. It is translated as CASSLSSSSGANVLTF. Together with reference TRBV5-1 and TRBJ2-6, the CDR3 gives the full variable domain: KAGVTQTPRYLIKTRGQQVTLSCSPISGHRSVSWYQQTPGQGLQFLFEYFSETQRNKGNFPGRFSGRQFSNSRSEMNVSTLELGDSALYLCASSLSSSSGANVLTFGAGSRLTVL.

The genes are TRBV10-3 and TRBJ1-1, with D possibly matching TRBD1 (5 bases). V was clipped by 7 bases and J by 1 base, with 10 bases between them. The CDR3 spans 13 residues. CDR1 and CDR2 from the germline V gene are ENHRY and SYGVKD. The CDR3 reads CAINRTPNTEAFF. Here the CDR3 DNA reads TGTGCCATCAACCGGACACCGAACACTGAAGCTTTCTTT.

The chain employs TRBV5-5 and TRBJ1-6, with D possibly matching TRBD1 (5 bases). CDR1 and CDR2 (germline): SGHKS, YYEKEE (reference sequence). The ends were cut back, 0 bases at V and 9 bases at J, with 10 bases in the middle. This CDR3 has 14 amino acids. CDR3 region: CASSLGTGPSPLHF. The CDR3 DNA is TGTGCCAGCAGCTTGGGAACGGGGCCTTCACCCCTCCACTTT.

This chain connects TRBV5-1 to TRBJ2-1; D gene unclear. Germline CDR1 and CDR2: SGHRS and YFSETQ. Deletions cut 3 bases from V and 0 bases from J, with 7 bases between. This CDR3 comprises 14 residues. The chain's CDR3 is CASSSLGSYNEQFF. For the CDR3, the DNA is TGCGCCAGCAGCTCGCTCGGCTCCTACAATGAGCAGTTCTTC.

This clonotype appeared a few times. The CDR3 DNA sequence: TGTGCCAGCAGTTCGCGATTACAGAGATTGTACTTC. This gives the protein CASSSRLQRLYF. The chain couples TRBV6-1 to TRBJ2-7; the D is unclear. CDR1 and CDR2 from the germline V gene are MNHNS and SASEGT. The V end was cut by 5 bases, the J end by 12 bases, with 17 bases between. The CDR3 has 12 amino acids.

This clonotype was observed a handful of times. The chain combines TRBV5-1 with TRBJ2-5; D is ambiguous. From germline, CDR1 is SGHRS and CDR2 YFSETQ. The ends were cut back, 0 bases at V and 2 bases at J, with 8 bases in the middle. CDR3 length: 14 residues. CDR3 DNA: TGCGCCAGCAGCTTGGGGATATCTCAAGAGACCCAGTACTTC. As protein: CASSLGISQETQYF.

V and J are TRBV29-1 and TRBJ2-1; TRBD2 aligns across 13 bases. This CDR3 comprises 14 residues. With V trimmed by 3 bases and J by 7 bases, 3 bases remained unmatched. Germline CDR1 is SQVTM and CDR2 is ANQGSEA. CDR3 in amino acids: CSVDTSGGGNEQFF. Written as DNA, the CDR3 is TGCAGCGTTGATACTAGCGGGGGGGGGAATGAGCAGTTCTTC.

The chain is built from TRBV4-1 and TRBJ2-3; maybe TRBD1 (5 bases). V gave up 5 bases and J gave up 0 bases, with 12 bases separating them. This CDR3 region has 15 residues. From germline, CDR1 is MGHRA and CDR2 YSYEKL. The CDR3 DNA is TGCGCCAGCAGCGCTCTAGGGGCTAGCACAGATACGCAGTATTTT. Encoded protein: CASSALGASTDTQYF.

V usage is TRBV20-1 and J usage is TRBJ1-2, with D possibly being TRBD1 (6 bases). Trimming removed 6 bases from V and 8 bases from J, with 28 bases in between. Germline CDR1 DFQATT, CDR2 SNEGSKA (reference sequence). The CDR3 has 16 residues. The CDR3 region is CSATPGAGGYSEGYTF. In DNA form, the CDR3 reads TGCAGTGCGACCCCGGGGGCAGGAGGATATTCGGAAGGCTACACCTTC.

This clonotype showed up just a few times. The J gene is TRBJ2-4, the V gene TRBV2; maybe TRBD2 (6 bases). The end of the DNA is better explained by TRBJ2-5, so the J call may be wrong. This CDR3 comprises 14 residues. Germline assignment: CDR1 SNHLY and CDR2 FYNNEI. CDR3 DNA: TGTGCCAGCAGCGGGGGACTGCCCCAAGAGACCCAGTACTTC. This gives the protein CASSGGLPQETQYF.

This clonotype has more than one count but fewer than ten. This rearrangement joins TRBV4-2 to TRBJ2-5, with a weak D call TRBD2 (6 bases). CDR3 length equals 16 residues. Trimming removed 5 bases from V and 7 bases from J, with 23 bases in between. The germline CDR1 and CDR2 sequences are LGHNA and YNFKEQ. The CDR3 is CASSNYGTGDVGTQYF. The DNA of the CDR3 is TGTGCCAGCAGCAACTACGGGACGGGGGATGTGGGGACCCAGTACTTC.

This clonotype was seen a few times. The rearrangement joins TRBV7-8 to TRBJ2-5; D is possibly TRBD1 (5 bases). The CDR3 extends over 17 amino acids. The germline CDR1 and CDR2 sequences are SGHVS and FQNEAQ. Trimming removed 1 base from V and 2 bases from J, with 17 bases in between. CDR3 region: CASSLETQGSIQETQYF. DNA of the CDR3: TGTGCCAGCAGCTTAGAAACGCAGGGATCGATACAAGAGACCCAGTACTTC.

The chain recombines TRBV7-9 with TRBJ2-1, with D unresolved. CDR1 and CDR2 from the germline V gene are SEHNR and FQNEAQ (reference sequence). The ends were cut back, 5 bases at V and 3 bases at J, with 5 bases in the middle. CDR3 length equals 12 residues. In DNA, the CDR3 is TGTGCCAGCAGCGCTAACTACAATGAGCAGTTCTTC. It encodes CASSANYNEQFF.